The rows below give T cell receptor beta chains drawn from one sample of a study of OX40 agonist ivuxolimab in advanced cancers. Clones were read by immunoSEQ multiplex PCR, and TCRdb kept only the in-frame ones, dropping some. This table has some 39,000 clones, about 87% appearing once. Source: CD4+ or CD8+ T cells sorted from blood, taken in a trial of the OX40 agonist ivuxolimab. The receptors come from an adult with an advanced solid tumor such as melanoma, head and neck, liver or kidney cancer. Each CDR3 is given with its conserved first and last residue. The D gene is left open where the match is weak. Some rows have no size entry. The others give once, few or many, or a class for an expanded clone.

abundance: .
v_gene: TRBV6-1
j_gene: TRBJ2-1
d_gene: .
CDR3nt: TGTGCCAGCAGTGCCCTTACCGGGACCAAAGGGGAGCAGTTCTTC
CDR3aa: CASSALTGTKGEQFF

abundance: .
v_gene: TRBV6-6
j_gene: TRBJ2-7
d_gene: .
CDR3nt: TGTGCCAGCAGTTACTCGTCCTACGAGCAGTACTTC
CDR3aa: CASSYSSYEQYF

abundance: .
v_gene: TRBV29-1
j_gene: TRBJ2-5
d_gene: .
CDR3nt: TGCAGCGTTTACGAATGGGAGACCCAGTACTTC
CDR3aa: CSVYEWETQYF

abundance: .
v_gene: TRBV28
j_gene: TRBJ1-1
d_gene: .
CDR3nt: TGTGCCAGCAGTGGCCGTAGCTACACTGAAGCTTTCTTT
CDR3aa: CASSGRSYTEAFF

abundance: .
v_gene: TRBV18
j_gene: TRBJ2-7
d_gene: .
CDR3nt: TGTGCCAGCTCACCGCCAGGGATGTTATACGAGCAGTACTTC
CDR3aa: CASSPPGMLYEQYF

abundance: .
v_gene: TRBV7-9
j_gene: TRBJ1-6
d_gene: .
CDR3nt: TGTGCCAGCAGCTTGCGCGGCGGAGATAATTCACCCCTCCACTTT
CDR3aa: CASSLRGGDNSPLHF

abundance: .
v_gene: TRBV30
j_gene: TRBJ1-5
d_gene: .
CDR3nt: TGTGCCTGGAGTCCTGATAGCAATCAGCCCCAGCATTTT
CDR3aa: CAWSPDSNQPQHF

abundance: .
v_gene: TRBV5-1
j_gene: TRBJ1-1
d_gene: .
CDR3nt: TGCGCCAGCAGTACAGGGTACACTGAAGCTTTCTTT
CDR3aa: CASSTGYTEAFF

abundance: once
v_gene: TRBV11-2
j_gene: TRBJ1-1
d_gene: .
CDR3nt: TGTGCCAGCAGCTACAGATACGACACTGAAGCTTTCTTT
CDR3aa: CASSYRYDTEAFF

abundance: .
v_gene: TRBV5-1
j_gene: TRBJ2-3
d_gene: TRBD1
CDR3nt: TGCGCCAGCAGCCGGGACAGGCTCCAGACAGATACGCAGTATTTT
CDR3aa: CASSRDRLQTDTQYF

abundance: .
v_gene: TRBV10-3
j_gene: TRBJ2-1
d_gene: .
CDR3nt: TGTGCCATCAGCCCTATGGATGAGCAGTTCTTC
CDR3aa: CAISPMDEQFF

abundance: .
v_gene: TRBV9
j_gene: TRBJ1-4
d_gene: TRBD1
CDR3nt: TGTGCCAGCAGCGGGGGAACAGGGGGCCAAAATGAAAAACTGTTTTTT
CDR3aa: CASSGGTGGQNEKLFF

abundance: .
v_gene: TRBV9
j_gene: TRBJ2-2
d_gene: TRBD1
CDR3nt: TGTGCCAGCAGCGTAGTATCTCGGGACAGATACACCGGGGAGCTGTTTTTT
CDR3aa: CASSVVSRDRYTGELFF

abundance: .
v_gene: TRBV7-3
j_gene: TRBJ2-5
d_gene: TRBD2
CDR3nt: TGTGCCAGCAGCCACGCGGGAGAAGAGACCCAGTACTTC
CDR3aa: CASSHAGEETQYF

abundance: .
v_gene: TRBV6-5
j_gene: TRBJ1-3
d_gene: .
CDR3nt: TGTGCCAGCGCAAACTCTGGAAACACCATATATTTT
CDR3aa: CASANSGNTIYF

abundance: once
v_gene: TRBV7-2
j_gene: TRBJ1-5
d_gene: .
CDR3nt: TGTGCCAGCAGCTTATTCCAACTTAGATCGGGGCAGCCCCAGCATTTT
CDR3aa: CASSLFQLRSGQPQHF

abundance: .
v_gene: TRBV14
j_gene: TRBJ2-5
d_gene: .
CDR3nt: TGTGCCAGCAGCCCGCCAGGGGCGGGGGAGACCCAGTACTTC
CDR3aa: CASSPPGAGETQYF

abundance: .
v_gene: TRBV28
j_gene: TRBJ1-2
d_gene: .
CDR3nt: TGTGCCAGCAGTCCCGGACCCCTGGGGGGCTACACCTTC
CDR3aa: CASSPGPLGGYTF

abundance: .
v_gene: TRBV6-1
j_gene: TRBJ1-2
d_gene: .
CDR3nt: TGTGCCAGCAGTGAACGGCAGGGGTCGGGCTACACCTTC
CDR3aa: CASSERQGSGYTF

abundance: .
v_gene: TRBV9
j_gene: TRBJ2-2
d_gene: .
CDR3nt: TGTGCCAGCAGCGCGCCCCTAAACACCGGGGAGCTGTTTTTT
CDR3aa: CASSAPLNTGELFF

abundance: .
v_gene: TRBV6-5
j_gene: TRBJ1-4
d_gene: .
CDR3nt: TGTGCCAGCAGTTACTCGAGTCCCCGGACTAATGAAAAACTGTTTTTT
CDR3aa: CASSYSSPRTNEKLFF

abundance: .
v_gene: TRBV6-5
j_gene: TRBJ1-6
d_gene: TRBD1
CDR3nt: TGTGCCAGCAGACCAGACAGGGTTAACTCACCCCTCCACTTT
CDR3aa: CASRPDRVNSPLHF

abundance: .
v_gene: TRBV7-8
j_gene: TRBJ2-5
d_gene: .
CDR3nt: TGTGCCAGCAGCTTATTCGGTGAGACCCAGTACTTC
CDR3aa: CASSLFGETQYF

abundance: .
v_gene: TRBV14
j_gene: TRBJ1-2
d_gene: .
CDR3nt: TGTGCCAGCAGCCAAGATTTCGTCGGTAACAGGGTCGGTGGCTACACCTTC
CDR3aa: CASSQDFVGNRVGGYTF

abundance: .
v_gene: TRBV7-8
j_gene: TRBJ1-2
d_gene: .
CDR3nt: TGTGCCAGCAGCTACGGACACAGCGGTGGCTACACCTTC
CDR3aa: CASSYGHSGGYTF

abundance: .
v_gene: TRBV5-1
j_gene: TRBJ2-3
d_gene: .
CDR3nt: TGCGCCAGCAGCAGAGATGGGACTTCCACAGATACGCAGTATTTT
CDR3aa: CASSRDGTSTDTQYF

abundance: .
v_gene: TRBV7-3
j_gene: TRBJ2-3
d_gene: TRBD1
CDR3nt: TGTGCCAGCAGCTCCTCCGGGACAGTAAGCACAGATACGCAGTATTTT
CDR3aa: CASSSSGTVSTDTQYF

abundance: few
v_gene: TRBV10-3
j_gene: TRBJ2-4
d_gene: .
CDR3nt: TGTGCCATCAGAGACGGCGGTGGGTACATTCAGTACTTC
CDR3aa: CAIRDGGGYIQYF

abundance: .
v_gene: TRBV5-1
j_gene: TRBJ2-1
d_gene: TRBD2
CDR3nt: TGCGCCAGCAGCTTGGGCCTAGCGGGAAAGTACAATGAGCAGTTCTTC
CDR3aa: CASSLGLAGKYNEQFF

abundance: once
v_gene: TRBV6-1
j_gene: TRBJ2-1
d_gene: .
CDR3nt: TGTGCCAGCAATCGGGGGATCGTTGGCAATGAGCAGTTCTTC
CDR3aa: CASNRGIVGNEQFF

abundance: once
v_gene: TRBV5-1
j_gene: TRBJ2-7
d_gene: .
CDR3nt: TGCGCCAGCAGCTTTATGGCAGGGAGCAACGAGCAGTACTTC
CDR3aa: CASSFMAGSNEQYF

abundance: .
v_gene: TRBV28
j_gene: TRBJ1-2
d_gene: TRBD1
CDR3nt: TGTGCCAGCTATACTACAGGGGGCAGTTACTATGGCTACACCTTC
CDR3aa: CASYTTGGSYYGYTF

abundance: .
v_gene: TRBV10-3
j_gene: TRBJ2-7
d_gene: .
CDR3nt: TGTGCCATCAGTGAGTCGGACTACGAGCAGTACTTC
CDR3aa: CAISESDYEQYF

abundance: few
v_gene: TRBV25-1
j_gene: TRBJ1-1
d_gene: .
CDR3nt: TGTGCCAGCAGTTCACATGGGACGGTCGGGGCTTTCTTT
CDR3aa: CASSSHGTVGAFF

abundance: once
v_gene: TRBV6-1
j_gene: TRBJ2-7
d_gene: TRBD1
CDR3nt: TGTGCCAGCAGGACAGGGGGAGGCTACGAGCAGTACTTC
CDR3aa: CASRTGGGYEQYF